One sample yielded the 21 T cell receptor beta chains listed below, sequenced in a study of PD-1 blockade in classical Hodgkin lymphoma. This table comes from immunoSEQ multiplex PCR, and its TCRdb copy is limited to in-frame clones, with some not included. The profile shows approximately 61,000 clones, approximately 90% of them singletons. Sample time point: cycle 4 day 1 (C4D1), after 6 weeks of nivolumab. All patients relapsed after autologous stem cell transplantation, and brentuximab vedotin exposure varied. The source material was peripheral blood mononuclear cells (PBMCs), sampled before the fourth cycle of nivolumab. These receptors originate from a human donor with classical Hodgkin lymphoma.

The chain combines TRBV7-2 with TRBJ2-1; 12 bases align to TRBD2. The junction had 11 bases not matched to a gene; V was cut back by 1 base and J by 16 bases. Germline loops: CDR1 SGHTA, CDR2 FQGNSA. The CDR3 runs to 15 residues. The chain's CDR3 is CASSLGVGLAGGYFF. CDR3 nucleotide sequence: TGTGCCAGCAGCTTAGGAGTCGGGCTAGCGGGGGGGTATTTCTTC.

The chain links TRBV10-3 to TRBJ2-2; TRBD2 matches at 7 bases. Germline V gene data show CDR1 as ENHRY and CDR2 as SYGVKD. This CDR3 region has 15 residues. V trimming: 6 bases; J trimming: 6 bases; junction bases outside the gene matches: 10. For the CDR3, the DNA is TGTGCCATCAGCCTGAGGACTAGTGGGGCCGGGGAGCTGTTTTTT. This codes for CAISLRTSGAGELFF.

The chain combines TRBV7-6 with TRBJ2-5; TRBD2 matches at 10 bases. Germline V gene sequence: CDR1 SGHVS, CDR2 FNYEAQ. CDR3 length equals 17 residues. The junction had 6 bases not matched to a gene; V was cut back by 1 base and J by 1 base. CDR3 amino acids: CASSLGSVAGGQETQYF. CDR3 DNA: TGTGCCAGCAGCTTAGGTTCGGTAGCGGGGGGCCAAGAGACCCAGTACTTC.

This chain uses TRBV7-9 with TRBJ2-3; D not certain. V was cut by 1 base and J by 10 bases, with 18 bases left in between. The CDR3 runs 15 residues. Germline V CDR1 and CDR2: SEHNR, FQNEAQ (reference sequence). The DNA for the CDR3 is TGTGCCAGCAGCTTAGGGGTTGGGGTGCTACCAGCGCAGTATTTT. Protein: CASSLGVGVLPAQYF. Together with reference TRBV7-9 and TRBJ2-3, the CDR3 gives the full variable domain: DTGVSQNPRHKITKRGQNVTFRCDPISEHNRLYWYRQTLGQGPEFLTYFQNEAQLEKSRLLSDRFSAERPKGSFSTLEIQRTEQGDSAMYLCASSLGVGVLPAQYFGPGTRLTVL.

The J gene is TRBJ1-2, the V gene TRBV5-1; no reliable D call. The V gene's germline CDR1 is SGHRS and CDR2 YFSETQ. Trimming cost V 5 bases and J 6 bases, with 11 bases left between them. CDR3 length: 12 residues. The CDR3: CASSPEAHGYTF. Written as DNA, the CDR3 is TGCGCCAGCAGTCCGGAGGCCCATGGCTACACCTTC. The complete variable domain, with remaining parts taken from reference TRBV5-1 and TRBJ1-2, reads KAGVTQTPRYLIKTRGQQVTLSCSPISGHRSVSWYQQTPGQGLQFLFEYFSETQRNKGNFPGRFSGRQFSNSRSEMNVSTLELGDSALYLCASSPEAHGYTFGSGTRLTVV.

This clone was detected only once. This sequence joins TRBV4-2 and TRBJ2-5; 14 nucleotides match TRBD2. Unmatched junction bases numbered 15, after V lost 1 base and J lost 5 bases. CDR1 and CDR2 from the germline V gene are LGHNA and YNFKEQ. This CDR3 is built from 20 residues. CDR3 nucleotides: TGTGCCAGCAGCCAAGTGACTAGCGGGGGGGCCCCAATCAGGGGGGAGACCCAGTACTTC. The encoded protein is CASSQVTSGGAPIRGETQYF.

CDR3 coding DNA: TGTGCCAGCAGCAACGAAGGCGGGGGCTATGGCTACACCTTC. Protein sequence: CASSNEGGGYGYTF. The chain recombines TRBV21-1 with TRBJ1-2. TRBV21-1 is flagged as a pseudogene. This CDR3 is built from 14 residues.

V is TRBV18 and J is TRBJ1-2; weak D call: TRBD1 (5 bases). Germline V gene data show CDR1 as KGHSH and CDR2 as LQKENI. The CDR3 covers 13 residues. The V gene lost 7 bases and the J gene lost 7 bases, with 16 bases spanning the gap. The CDR3 coding sequence is TGTGCCAGCTACCCTTCCGGGGGTAGTGGCTACACCTTC. It encodes CASYPSGGSGYTF.

The V and J genes are TRBV7-9 and TRBJ2-3; 9 bases map to TRBD2. Trimming at V came to 3 bases and at J to 6 bases, leaving 7 bases not matched to a gene. The germline gives CDR1 SEHNR, CDR2 FQNEAQ (reference sequence). The CDR3 is 15 residues long. The CDR3 sequence is CASSLGRLAGDTQYF. The DNA of the CDR3 is TGTGCCAGCAGCTTGGGGCGGCTAGCGGGGGATACGCAGTATTTT.

This clone is a singleton in its sample. V and J are TRBV18 and TRBJ1-5; 7 bases are shared with TRBD1. V was pared by 4 bases and J by 5 bases, with 2 bases of the junction left unmatched. The CDR3 is 13 amino acids. Germline CDR1 and CDR2: KGHSH and LQKENI. The CDR3 bases are TGTGCCAGCTCACGAGGGACAGATCAGCCCCAGCATTTT. It translates to CASSRGTDQPQHF.

Here the CDR3 reads CSAREETQYF. CDR3 DNA sequence: TGCAGTGCTAGAGAAGAGACCCAGTACTTC. The chain joins TRBV20-1 to TRBJ2-5, with D unclear. This CDR3 contains 10 residues. V gave up 0 bases and J gave up 4 bases, with 0 bases separating them. Germline assignment: CDR1 DFQATT and CDR2 SNEGSKA (reference sequence).

This clone was recorded once. The chain employs TRBV14 and TRBJ2-7; D is unclear. From germline, CDR1 is SGHDN and CDR2 FVKESK. V was shortened by 1 base and J by 4 bases, with 5 bases between the two germline ends. CDR3 size: 12 residues. The CDR3 reads CASSQGGYEQYF. The CDR3 nucleotides are TGTGCCAGCAGCCAAGGGGGTTACGAGCAGTACTTC.

The gene calls are TRBV7-8 and TRBJ2-2; 7 bases are a match to TRBD1. This CDR3 spans 14 amino acids. Germline lookup yields CDR1 SGHVS and CDR2 FQNEAQ. The junction had 6 bases not matched to a gene; V was cut back by 4 bases and J by 7 bases. CDR3 bases: TGTGCCAGCAGCTCGAGGGGGCGCGGCGGGGAGCTGTTTTTT. This sequence encodes CASSSRGRGGELFF.

This chain uses TRBV30 with TRBJ1-4, with 7 bases lining up with TRBD1. Trimming removed 3 bases from V and 8 bases from J; junction bases left unmatched: 9. Germline V gene lookup returns CDR1 GTSNPN and CDR2 SVGIG (reference sequence). The CDR3 extends over 14 amino acids. The CDR3 sequence is CAWSGGTVSEKLFF. CDR3 nucleotide sequence: TGTGCCTGGAGCGGCGGGACAGTCTCAGAAAAACTGTTTTTT.

In its sample, this clone was seen a few times. The V gene is TRBV7-9, the J gene TRBJ2-5, with 10 bases matching TRBD1. The CDR3 runs to 14 residues. With 11 bases clipped from V and 3 bases from J, the junction kept 9 bases outside the gene matches. Germline V CDR1 and CDR2: SEHNR, FQNEAQ (reference sequence). The CDR3 coding sequence is TGTGCCGTAGACAGGGGGCTCGGTGAAGAGACCCAGTACTTC. Translated: CAVDRGLGEETQYF.

The count of this clone is one. The rearrangement links TRBV7-9 to TRBJ2-7; no firm D call. V lost 5 bases and J lost 3, with 11 bases in between. Germline CDR1 is SEHNR and CDR2 is FQNEAQ (reference sequence). The CDR3 extends over 13 amino acids. CDR3 sequence (DNA): TGTGCCAGCAGCCTAACAAGTCTCTACGAGCAGTACTTC. Its translation is CASSLTSLYEQYF.

The chain recombines TRBV7-8 with TRBJ1-1, with unresolved D. Germline V lookup: CDR1 SGHVS, CDR2 FQNEAQ. V lost 2 bases and J 3 bases, leaving 16 bases between the germline ends. The CDR3 covers 16 residues. The chain's CDR3 is CASSLIPFPGDTEAFF. CDR3 DNA sequence: TGTGCCAGCAGCTTAATCCCCTTCCCCGGGGACACTGAAGCTTTCTTT.

The V and J genes are TRBV28 and TRBJ2-1; 9 nucleotides match TRBD1. Germline V gene sequence: CDR1 MDHEN, CDR2 SYDVKM. This CDR3 comprises 15 residues. Unmatched junction bases numbered 7, after V lost 5 bases and J lost 5 bases. The CDR3 sequence: CASSRTGGAHNEQFF. CDR3 coding DNA: TGTGCCAGCAGTCGAACAGGGGGCGCCCACAATGAGCAGTTCTTC.

This clone appeared a single time. The J gene is TRBJ1-5, the V gene TRBV19, with unresolved D. The CDR3 has 14 residues. The germline V and J ends were trimmed by 5 bases and 0 bases, with 8 bases remaining between them. Germline CDR1 LNHDA, CDR2 SQIVND (reference sequence). CDR3 amino acids: CASSYAYSNQPQHF. In DNA, the CDR3 is TGTGCCAGTAGTTATGCGTATAGCAATCAGCCCCAGCATTTT.

This clone was detected only once. V usage is TRBV6-4 and J usage is TRBJ2-1; 8 bases agree with TRBD1. Trimming took 4 bases from V and 8 from J; bases not matched to a gene: 10. Germline CDR1 reads MRHNA; CDR2 reads SNTAGT. The length of the CDR3 is 15 residues. CDR3 region: CASSGRTGIIDEQFF. The CDR3 DNA is TGTGCCAGCAGTGGGCGGACAGGGATTATCGATGAGCAGTTCTTC.

The rearrangement links TRBV4-2 to TRBJ2-3; 12 positions match TRBD2. The germline CDR1 and CDR2 sequences are LGHNA and YNFKEQ. V lost 4 bases and J lost 3; bases outside the gene matches: 5. The CDR3 runs 16 residues. CDR3 sequence (DNA): TGTGCCAGCAGCCCACGGACTAGCGGGGATACAGATACGCAGTATTTT. Its protein is CASSPRTSGDTDTQYF.